Shown below are 24 T cell receptor beta chains from a single sample sequenced in a study of T cell responses to AZD1222 COVID-19 vaccine. Only in-frame clones appear in the TCRdb table, and some are missing; sequencing was by immunoSEQ multiplex PCR. In the table there are fewer than 150,000 clones, over 85% of which are singletons. Source: peripheral blood, taken on day 0 of AZD1222 vaccination. The origin of the receptors is an adult in good health.

V and J are TRBV4-2 and TRBJ1-5; D is unresolved. Trimming removed 0 bases from V and 4 bases from J, with 10 bases in between. Per germline, CDR1 LGHNA and CDR2 YNFKEQ. The CDR3 runs to 15 residues. The CDR3 spells CASSQDFRFNQPQHF. The CDR3 DNA is TGTGCCAGCAGCCAAGATTTCCGGTTTAATCAGCCCCAGCATTTT.

The chain employs TRBV6-6 and TRBJ1-2; the D gene is possibly TRBD1 (5 bases). The germline V gene has CDR1 MNHNY and CDR2 SVGAGI (reference sequence). This CDR3 is built from 12 residues. Deletions cut 5 bases from V and 6 bases from J, with 10 bases between. This CDR3 is CASSRQIDGYTF. The CDR3, as DNA: TGTGCCAGCAGTAGACAGATTGATGGCTACACCTTC.

This clone was seen once. This chain connects TRBV5-1 to TRBJ1-2; weak D call: TRBD1 (5 bases). Between the trimmed V and J ends, which lost 4 bases and 7 bases, there was a span of 11 bases. This CDR3 is 12 amino acids long. CDR1 is SGHRS, CDR2 YFSETQ, per germline. The DNA for the CDR3 is TGCGCCAGCAGCCCCGCCGGGGCTGGCTACACCTTC. It codes for CASSPAGAGYTF. The complete variable domain, with remaining parts taken from reference TRBV5-1 and TRBJ1-2, reads KAGVTQTPRYLIKTRGQQVTLSCSPISGHRSVSWYQQTPGQGLQFLFEYFSETQRNKGNFPGRFSGRQFSNSRSEMNVSTLELGDSALYLCASSPAGAGYTFGSGTRLTVV.

This rearrangement joins TRBV10-3 to TRBJ1-6; D may be TRBD1 (5 bases). Germline V lookup: CDR1 ENHRY, CDR2 SYGVKD. V lost 3 bases to trimming and J lost 6 bases, with 9 bases between them. The CDR3 totals 14 residues. This CDR3 reads CAISDSGVNSPLHF. In nucleotides, the CDR3 is TGTGCCATCAGTGACTCGGGGGTTAATTCACCCCTCCACTTT.

This clone was seen more than once but under ten times. The chain combines TRBV27 with TRBJ1-2, with D maybe TRBD1 (5 bases). Germline V lookup: CDR1 MNHEY, CDR2 SMNVEV (reference sequence). This CDR3 region has 13 residues. Trimming removed 2 bases from V and 8 bases from J, with 12 bases in between. CDR3 loop: CASSLRSGRGYTF. In DNA form, the CDR3 reads TGTGCCAGCAGTTTAAGATCGGGACGGGGCTACACCTTC.

The chain links TRBV4-1 to TRBJ1-2; D remains ambiguous. Between the trimmed V and J ends, which lost 0 bases and 2 bases, there was a span of 16 bases. CDR1 and CDR2 from the germline V gene are MGHRA and YSYEKL. The CDR3 runs to 17 residues. CDR3 bases: TGCGCCAGCAGCCAAGAACCAGGCAGTGCAATGAACTATGGCTACACCTTC. Translating it yields CASSQEPGSAMNYGYTF.

This clone was observed once. The chain joins TRBV5-1 to TRBJ2-2; 10 nucleotides line up with TRBD2. V lost 3 bases to trimming and J lost 5 bases; unmatched junction nucleotides: 4. The CDR3 extends over 15 amino acids. The germline CDR1 and CDR2 sequences are SGHRS and YFSETQ. As DNA, the CDR3 is TGCGCCAGCAGCTGGCTAGCGGGGGAGACCGGGGAGCTGTTTTTT. Protein: CASSWLAGETGELFF.

V and J are TRBV6-1 and TRBJ1-1; D is unresolved. The germline V and J ends were trimmed by 2 bases and 4 bases, with 14 bases remaining between them. The CDR3 loop spans 15 amino acids. Germline V CDR1 and CDR2: MNHNS, SASEGT. CDR3 DNA: TGTGCCAGCAGTGAATACTATGGTTACGGCACTGAAGCTTTCTTT. Translating gives CASSEYYGYGTEAFF.

The sample holds a few counts of this clone. This chain joins TRBV5-1 and TRBJ2-5; no definite D call. CDR1 is SGHRS and CDR2 is YFSETQ in the germline V gene. This CDR3 contains 13 residues. Trimming left V 5 bases short and J 1 base short, with 9 bases between. The CDR3 loop is CASRINPQETQYF. The CDR3 DNA reads TGCGCCAGCAGAATAAACCCCCAAGAGACCCAGTACTTC.

The chain is built from TRBV6-5 and TRBJ1-1, with 7 positions matching TRBD1. CDR1 and CDR2 from the germline V gene are MNHEY and SVGAGI. J was trimmed by 1 base and V by 5 bases; bases with no gene match: 7. CDR3 length: 15 amino acids. This chain's CDR3 is CASSMSGQQNTEAFF. CDR3 DNA sequence: TGTGCCAGCAGTATGTCGGGACAGCAGAACACTGAAGCTTTCTTT.

The chain links TRBV27 to TRBJ1-2, with 8 bases that match TRBD1. The germline V gene has CDR1 MNHEY and CDR2 SMNVEV (reference sequence). The V segment lost 5 bases and the J segment 6 bases; nucleotides outside the gene matches: 11. There are 15 residues in the CDR3. The CDR3 DNA reads TGTGCCAGCAGTAAGGACAGGGTGAGGTCAAATGGCTACACCTTC. This gives the protein CASSKDRVRSNGYTF.

This chain links TRBV3-1 (or the pseudogene TRBV3-2) with TRBJ1-4; tentative D call: TRBD1 (5 bases). Germline V gene sequence: CDR1 LGHDT, CDR2 YNNKEL (reference sequence). CDR3 length: 14 residues. V dropped 4 bases and J dropped 10 bases, with 16 bases sitting between them. CDR3: CASSRGEAGGKLFF. CDR3 nucleotides: TGTGCCAGCAGCCGAGGCGAGGCTGGGGGAAAACTGTTTTTT.

The rearrangement links TRBV19 to TRBJ2-7, with TRBD1 as a possible D gene (6 bases). CDR1 and CDR2 from the germline V gene are LNHDA and SQIVND (reference sequence). The germline V and J ends were trimmed by 4 bases and 0 bases, with 13 bases remaining between them. The CDR3 consists of 15 residues. The CDR3 sequence is CASSRARGISYEQYF. CDR3 in DNA: TGTGCCAGTAGTAGGGCCAGGGGAATCTCCTACGAGCAGTACTTC.

The chain is built from TRBV11-2 and TRBJ2-3; the match to TRBD1 covers 7 bases. The germline gives CDR1 SGHAT, CDR2 FQNNGV. The CDR3 is 13 amino acids. After removal of 4 bases from V and 6 bases from J, the junction contained 4 bases not matched to a gene. The CDR3 DNA is TGTGCCAGCAGCTCACAGGGGTGGGATACGCAGTATTTT. Translating it yields CASSSQGWDTQYF.

V is TRBV18 and J is TRBJ1-2; the match to TRBD1 covers 7 bases. Unmatched junction bases numbered 11, after V lost 9 bases and J lost 7 bases. The germline gives CDR1 KGHSH, CDR2 LQKENI. CDR3 length: 13 residues. The CDR3 bases are TGTGCCAGTCAGGCCTCCACAGGGGTTGGCTACACCTTC. It codes for CASQASTGVGYTF.

The gene calls are TRBV6-5 and TRBJ2-5; 9 bases line up with TRBD2. Looked up from germline, CDR1 is MNHEY and CDR2 is SVGAGI. The CDR3 covers 14 residues. Trimming took 6 bases from V and 4 from J; bases not matched to a gene: 6. The CDR3 loop is CASSQGLAVETQYF. The CDR3 DNA sequence: TGTGCCAGCAGCCAGGGACTAGCTGTAGAGACCCAGTACTTC.

The J gene is TRBJ2-2, the V gene TRBV6-5; possible D gene TRBD2, 5 bases. Germline CDR1 reads MNHEY; CDR2 reads SVGAGI. The V end was cut by 4 bases, the J end by 2 bases, with 14 bases between. The CDR3 consists of 16 residues. The CDR3 region is CASSSTGIPNTGELFF. CDR3 DNA: TGTGCCAGCAGTTCCACCGGGATACCCAACACCGGGGAGCTGTTTTTT.

The rearrangement links TRBV9 to TRBJ1-5; TRBD1 matches 9 bases. Germline lookup yields CDR1 SGDLS and CDR2 YYNGEE. The CDR3 has 14 residues. Trimming took 3 bases from V and 6 from J; bases not matched to a gene: 4. The CDR3 loop is CASSDGQGIQPQHF. Here the CDR3 DNA reads TGTGCCAGCAGCGACGGACAGGGGATTCAGCCCCAGCATTTT.

The rearrangement uses TRBV6-1 and TRBJ1-4, with a weak D call TRBD1 (5 bases). From germline, CDR1 is MNHNS and CDR2 SASEGT. The CDR3 contains 15 residues. V dropped 2 bases and J dropped 3 bases, with 10 bases sitting between them. In DNA, the CDR3 is TGTGCCAGCAGTGAATATTGGGGGGCTAATGAAAAACTGTTTTTT. Protein product: CASSEYWGANEKLFF.

The chain employs TRBV19 and TRBJ1-1, with D uncertain. Germline CDR1 LNHDA, CDR2 SQIVND (reference sequence). Trimming took off 2 bases at V and 2 bases at J, with 6 bases between the two ends. This CDR3 has 13 residues. For the CDR3, the DNA is TGTGCCAGTAGTATAACGGCCAACACTGAAGCTTTCTTT. As protein: CASSITANTEAFF.

This clone was observed a handful of times. The rearrangement links TRBV7-8 to TRBJ1-6, with 10 bases that match TRBD1. V trimming: 5 bases; J trimming: 1 base; junction bases outside the gene matches: 8. Germline CDR1 is SGHVS and CDR2 is FQNEAQ. This CDR3 comprises 18 residues. DNA of the CDR3: TGTGCCAGCAGCGCAACCAGACAGGGGGCTTCCTATAATTCACCCCTCCACTTT. This sequence encodes CASSATRQGASYNSPLHF.

The gene calls are TRBV28 and TRBJ1-1; possible D gene TRBD1, 6 bases. The CDR3 has 15 amino acids. Trimming pared 5 bases from V and 3 bases from J, leaving 16 bases between. Germline values: CDR1 MDHEN, CDR2 SYDVKM. CDR3 nucleotide sequence: TGTGCCAGCAGTCGTCCCGGGACAAGATACACTGAAGCTTTCTTT. It specifies CASSRPGTRYTEAFF.

This clone was seen a few times. CDR3 in DNA: TGTGCCAGCTTTCCGGGACAGCCAGGCTATGGCTACACCTTC. Translated, it gives CASFPGQPGYGYTF. The chain is built from TRBV6-5 and TRBJ1-2, with 7 bases lining up with TRBD1. Unmatched junction bases numbered 10, after V lost 8 bases and J lost 4 bases. The germline gives CDR1 MNHEY, CDR2 SVGAGI. The CDR3 covers 14 residues.

This chain uses TRBV6-5 with TRBJ1-2; 7 bases are shared with TRBD1. This CDR3 is built from 15 residues. V gave up 2 bases and J gave up 7 bases; unmatched junction bases: 10. Germline V gene data show CDR1 as MNHEY and CDR2 as SVGAGI. This chain's CDR3 is CASSYQPAGGSGYTF. CDR3 nucleotide sequence: TGTGCCAGCAGTTACCAACCCGCAGGGGGTAGTGGCTACACCTTC.